The source of this TCR beta chain is a study of blood T cell repertoires in COVID-19. About the study: The analysed material was cDNA or gDNA that came from T cells, B-cell-depleted T cells, or PBMCs.

How the authors handled the data: Amplifying reference gene primers gave estimates of nucleated cell counts. Method: immunoSEQ multiplex PCR; TCRdb's copy keeps in-frame clones and lacks some. V and J calls and clone size come straight from that table; D and trimming were deduced from the DNA. The sample yields approximately 160,000 clones, roughly nine tenths seen once. The CDR3 spans 18 residues. With 4 bases removed from V and 0 bases from J, the gap between germline ends came to 17 bases. CDR1 and CDR2 from the germline V gene are SGHRS and YFSETQ. This sequence was found in a woman aged 70-85 years with acute or convalescent COVID-19. The sequencing input was peripheral blood. V and J are TRBV5-1 and TRBJ1-6; D is perhaps TRBD1 (6 bases). The CDR3 DNA reads as TGCGCCAGCAGCCGGGACATAACAGCCAGCTCCTATAATTCACCCCTCCACTTT. Translation: CASSRDITASSYNSPLHF.